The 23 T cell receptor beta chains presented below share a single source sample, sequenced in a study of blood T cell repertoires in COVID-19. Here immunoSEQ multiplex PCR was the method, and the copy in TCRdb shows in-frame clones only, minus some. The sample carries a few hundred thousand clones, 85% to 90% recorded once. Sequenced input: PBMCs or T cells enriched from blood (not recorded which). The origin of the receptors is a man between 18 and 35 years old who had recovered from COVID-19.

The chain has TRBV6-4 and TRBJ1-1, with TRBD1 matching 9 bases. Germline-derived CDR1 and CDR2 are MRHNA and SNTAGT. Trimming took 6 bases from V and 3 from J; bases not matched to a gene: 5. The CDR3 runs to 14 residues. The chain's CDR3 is CASRTDRGDTEAFF. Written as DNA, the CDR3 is TGTGCCAGCAGGACAGACAGGGGGGACACTGAAGCTTTCTTT.

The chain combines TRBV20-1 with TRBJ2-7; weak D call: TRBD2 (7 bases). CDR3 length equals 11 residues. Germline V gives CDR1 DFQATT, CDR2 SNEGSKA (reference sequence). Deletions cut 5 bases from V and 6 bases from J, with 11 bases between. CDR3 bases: TGCAGTGCTCGGGGGGCCCGCGAGCAGTACTTC. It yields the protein CSARGAREQYF.

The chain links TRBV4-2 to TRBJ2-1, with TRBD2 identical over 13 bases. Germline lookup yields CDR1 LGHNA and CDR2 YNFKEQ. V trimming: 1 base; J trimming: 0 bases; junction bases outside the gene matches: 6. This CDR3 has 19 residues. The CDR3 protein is CASSQGTSGRASSYNEQFF. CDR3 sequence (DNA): TGTGCCAGCAGCCAAGGTACTAGCGGGAGGGCCAGCTCCTACAATGAGCAGTTCTTC.

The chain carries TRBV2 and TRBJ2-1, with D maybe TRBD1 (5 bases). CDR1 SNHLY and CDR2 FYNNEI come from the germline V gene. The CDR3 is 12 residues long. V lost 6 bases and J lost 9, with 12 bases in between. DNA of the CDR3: TGTGCCAGCAGCTGGGGCAGCGCTGAGCAGTTCTTC. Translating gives CASSWGSAEQFF.

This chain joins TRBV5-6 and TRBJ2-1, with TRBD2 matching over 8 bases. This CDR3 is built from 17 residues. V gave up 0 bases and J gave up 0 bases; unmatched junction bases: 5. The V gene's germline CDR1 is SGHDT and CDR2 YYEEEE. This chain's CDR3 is CASSLAVLAASYNEQFF. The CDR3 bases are TGTGCCAGCAGCTTGGCTGTACTAGCGGCCTCCTACAATGAGCAGTTCTTC.

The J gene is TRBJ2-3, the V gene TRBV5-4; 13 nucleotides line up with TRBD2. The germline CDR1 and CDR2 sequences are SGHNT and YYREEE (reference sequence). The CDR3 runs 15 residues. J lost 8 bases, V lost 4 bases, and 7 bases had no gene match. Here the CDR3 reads CASSQTSGGAATQYF. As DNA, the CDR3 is TGTGCCAGCAGCCAAACTAGCGGGGGGGCAGCTACGCAGTATTTT.

CDR3 protein: CASSLKQGVGTDTQYF. CDR3 DNA sequence: TGCGCCAGCAGTTTGAAACAGGGGGTCGGCACAGATACGCAGTATTTT. The chain is built from TRBV10-2 and TRBJ2-3; 8 nucleotides match TRBD1. The V gene's germline CDR1 is WSHSY and CDR2 SAAADI. The V segment lost 5 bases and the J segment 1 base; nucleotides outside the gene matches: 8. The CDR3 totals 16 residues.

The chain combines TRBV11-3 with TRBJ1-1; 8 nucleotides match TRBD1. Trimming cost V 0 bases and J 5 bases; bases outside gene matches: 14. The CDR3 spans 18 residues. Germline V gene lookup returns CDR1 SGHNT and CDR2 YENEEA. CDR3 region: CASSLDQRRYRGVTEAFF. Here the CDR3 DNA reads TGTGCCAGCAGCTTAGATCAACGACGGTACAGGGGGGTGACTGAAGCTTTCTTT.

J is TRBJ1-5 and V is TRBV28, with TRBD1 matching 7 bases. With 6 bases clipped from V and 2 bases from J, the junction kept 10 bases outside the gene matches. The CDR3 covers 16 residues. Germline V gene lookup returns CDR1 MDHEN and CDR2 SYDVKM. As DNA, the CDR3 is TGTGCCAGCAGCCGCGGGACAGTGGAAGGCAATCAGCCCCAGCATTTT. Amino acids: CASSRGTVEGNQPQHF.

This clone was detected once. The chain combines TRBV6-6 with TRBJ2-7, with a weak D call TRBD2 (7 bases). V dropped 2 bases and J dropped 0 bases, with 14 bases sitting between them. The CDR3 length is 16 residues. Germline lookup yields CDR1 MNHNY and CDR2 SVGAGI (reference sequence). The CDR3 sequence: CASSYLRGGLSYEQYF. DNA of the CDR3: TGTGCCAGCAGTTACCTGAGGGGGGGACTCTCCTACGAGCAGTACTTC.

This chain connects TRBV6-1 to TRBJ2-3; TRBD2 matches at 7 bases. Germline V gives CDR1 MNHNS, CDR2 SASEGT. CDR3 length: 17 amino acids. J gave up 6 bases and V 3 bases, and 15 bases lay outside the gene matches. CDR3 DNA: TGTGCCAGCAGTGATCCCCTAAATAGGACTAGAGCCGATACGCAGTATTTT. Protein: CASSDPLNRTRADTQYF.

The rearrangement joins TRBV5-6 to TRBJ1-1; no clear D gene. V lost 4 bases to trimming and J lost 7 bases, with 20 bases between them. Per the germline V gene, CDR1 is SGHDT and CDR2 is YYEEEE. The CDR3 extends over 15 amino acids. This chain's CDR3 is CASSAGGFLPNEAFF. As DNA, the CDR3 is TGTGCCAGCAGCGCGGGTGGGTTCCTCCCCAATGAAGCTTTCTTT.

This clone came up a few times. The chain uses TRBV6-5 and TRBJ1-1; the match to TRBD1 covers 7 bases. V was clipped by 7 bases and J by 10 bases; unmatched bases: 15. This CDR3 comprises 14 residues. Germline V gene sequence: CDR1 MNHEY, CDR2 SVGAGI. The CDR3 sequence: CASNPGVGGRPAFF. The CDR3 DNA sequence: TGTGCCAGCAATCCAGGAGTAGGGGGCCGGCCAGCTTTCTTT.

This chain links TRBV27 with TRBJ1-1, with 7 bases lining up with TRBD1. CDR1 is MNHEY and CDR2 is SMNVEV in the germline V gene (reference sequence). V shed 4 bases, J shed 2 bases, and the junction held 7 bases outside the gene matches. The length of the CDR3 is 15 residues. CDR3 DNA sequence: TGTGCCAGCAGTTCGTTATACAGGGGAAACACTGAAGCTTTCTTT. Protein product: CASSSLYRGNTEAFF.

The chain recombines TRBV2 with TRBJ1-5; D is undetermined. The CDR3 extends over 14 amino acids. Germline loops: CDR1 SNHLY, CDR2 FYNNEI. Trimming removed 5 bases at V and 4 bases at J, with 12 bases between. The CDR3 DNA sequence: TGTGCCAGCAGTATTGCTATCAGGAATCAGCCCCAGCATTTT. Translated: CASSIAIRNQPQHF.

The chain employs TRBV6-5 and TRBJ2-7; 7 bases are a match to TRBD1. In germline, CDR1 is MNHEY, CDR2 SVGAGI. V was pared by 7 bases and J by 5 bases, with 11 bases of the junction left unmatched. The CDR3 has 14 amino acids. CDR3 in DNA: TGTGCCAGCACTTCGAGGCAGGGGGTACACGAGCAGTACTTC. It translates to CASTSRQGVHEQYF.

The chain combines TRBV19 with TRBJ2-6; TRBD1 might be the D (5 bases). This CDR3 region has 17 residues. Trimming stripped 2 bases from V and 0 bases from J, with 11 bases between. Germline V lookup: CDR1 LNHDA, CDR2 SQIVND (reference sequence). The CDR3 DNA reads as TGTGCCAGTAGTATATCCCCCCAGGGCTCTGGGGCCAACGTCCTGACTTTC. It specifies CASSISPQGSGANVLTF. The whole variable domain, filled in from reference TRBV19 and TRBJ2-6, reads DGGITQSPKYLFRKEGQNVTLSCEQNLNHDAMYWYRQDPGQGLRLIYYSQIVNDFQKGDIAEGYSVSREKKESFPLTVTSAQKNPTAFYLCASSISPQGSGANVLTFGAGSRLTVL.

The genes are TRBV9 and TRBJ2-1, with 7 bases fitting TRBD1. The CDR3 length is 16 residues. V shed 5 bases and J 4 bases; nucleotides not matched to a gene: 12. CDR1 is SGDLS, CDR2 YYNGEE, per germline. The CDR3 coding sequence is TGTGCCAGCAGTCCGATACAGGGGAATCTATACAATGAGCAGTTCTTC. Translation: CASSPIQGNLYNEQFF.

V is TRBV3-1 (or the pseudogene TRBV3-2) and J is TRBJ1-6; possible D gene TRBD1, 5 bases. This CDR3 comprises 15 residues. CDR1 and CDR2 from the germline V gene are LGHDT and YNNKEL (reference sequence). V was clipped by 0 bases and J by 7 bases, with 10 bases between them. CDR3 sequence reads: CASSQENRSNSPLHF. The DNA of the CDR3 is TGTGCCAGCAGCCAAGAAAACAGGTCAAATTCACCCCTCCACTTT.

The CDR3 spells CASSPGQLTDTQYF. The CDR3 DNA reads as TGTGCCAGTAGTCCCGGACAACTCACAGATACGCAGTATTTT. The chain employs TRBV19 and TRBJ2-3, with D possibly being TRBD1 (5 bases). CDR1 is LNHDA, CDR2 SQIVND, per germline (reference sequence). The V end was cut by 5 bases, the J end by 2 bases, with 11 bases between. CDR3 length: 14 amino acids.

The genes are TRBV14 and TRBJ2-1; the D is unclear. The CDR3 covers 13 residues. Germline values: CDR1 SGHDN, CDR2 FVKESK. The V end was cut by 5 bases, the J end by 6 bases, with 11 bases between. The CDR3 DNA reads TGTGCCAGCAGCAACCGGGTCGTCAATGAGCAGTTCTTC. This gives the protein CASSNRVVNEQFF.

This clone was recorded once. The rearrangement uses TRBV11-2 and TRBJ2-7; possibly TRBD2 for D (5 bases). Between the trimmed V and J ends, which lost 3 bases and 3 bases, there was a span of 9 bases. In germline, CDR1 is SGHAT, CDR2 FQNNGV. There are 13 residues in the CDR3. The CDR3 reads CASSFLEGYEQYF. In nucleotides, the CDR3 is TGTGCCAGCAGCTTCTTAGAGGGCTACGAGCAGTACTTC.

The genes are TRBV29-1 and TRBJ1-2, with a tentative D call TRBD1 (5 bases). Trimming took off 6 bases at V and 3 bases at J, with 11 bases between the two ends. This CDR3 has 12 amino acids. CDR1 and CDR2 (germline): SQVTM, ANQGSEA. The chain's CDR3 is CSVPGYDYGYTF. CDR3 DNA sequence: TGCAGCGTACCAGGGTATGACTATGGCTACACCTTC. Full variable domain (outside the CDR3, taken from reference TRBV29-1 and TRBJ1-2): SAVISQKPSRDICQRGTSLTIQCQVDSQVTMMFWYRQQPGQSLTLIATANQGSEATYESGFVIDKFPISRPNLTFSTLTVSNMSPEDSSIYLCSVPGYDYGYTFGSGTRLTVV.